A single sample gave rise to the 28 T cell receptor beta chains below, sequenced in a study of identical twins. Each CDR3 protein gets one entry after TCRdb re-called the 5' RACE reads with MiXCR. In the table there are fewer than 250,000 distinct CDR3 sequences, 7.5% of which are singletons. These data also featured in a second study, about yellow fever vaccine responses in identical twins.

Specimen: memory (CD45RO+) T cells sorted from blood. These receptors all come from a young woman in good health.

V and J are TRBV5-5 and TRBJ1-1; D remains unclear. Germline V gives CDR1 SGHKS, CDR2 YYEKEE (reference sequence). Trimming left V 0 bases short and J 11 bases short, with 14 bases between. The CDR3 totals 13 residues. The CDR3 reads CASSLAAGEMAFF. The CDR3 DNA sequence: TGTGCCAGCAGCTTGGCGGCCGGAGAAATGGCTTTCTTT.

The table lists this clonotype with many counts. The chain combines TRBV28 with TRBJ2-5; D is unresolved. V lost 6 bases and J 5 bases, leaving 19 bases between the germline ends. CDR3 size: 15 residues. In germline, CDR1 is MDHEN, CDR2 SYDVKM. The CDR3 DNA reads as TGTGCCAGCAGATTAAGCTCGGCGCGCAGGGAGACCCAGTACTTC. Protein product: CASRLSSARRETQYF.

This clonotype was detected ten times or more. The V gene is TRBV3-1, the J gene TRBJ1-4; D remains unclear. This CDR3 is 16 amino acids long. V was trimmed by 0 bases and J by 8 bases, leaving 16 bases between them. CDR1 LGHDT and CDR2 YNNKEL come from the germline V gene (reference sequence). CDR3 in DNA: TGTGCCAGCAGCCAAGATCGTAGGAGTGGTGAAGAAAAACTGTTTTTT. Translated: CASSQDRRSGEEKLFF.

This clonotype has only a few counts. The chain carries TRBV28 and TRBJ1-5; maybe TRBD1 (5 bases). This CDR3 region has 16 residues. V was pared by 4 bases and J by 2 bases, with 15 bases between. Germline values: CDR1 MDHEN, CDR2 SYDVKM. The CDR3 sequence: CASSSREGFGNQPQHF. The CDR3 DNA reads as TGTGCCAGCAGTTCCCGTGAGGGGTTTGGCAATCAGCCCCAGCATTTT.

This chain joins TRBV7-9 and TRBJ1-4; D might be TRBD1 (6 bases). CDR1 is SEHNR, CDR2 FQNEAQ, per germline (reference sequence). CDR3 length: 16 residues. V was trimmed by 1 base and J by 5 bases, leaving 14 bases between them. The CDR3 nucleotides read TGTGCCAGCAGCTTAGGGGGGCCTCCCTTCAATGAAAAACTGTTTTTT. Protein product: CASSLGGPPFNEKLFF.

The chain recombines TRBV7-2 with TRBJ2-3; possibly TRBD1 for D (6 bases). This CDR3 is 15 amino acids long. With 5 bases removed from V and 1 base from J, the gap between germline ends came to 13 bases. Per germline, CDR1 SGHTA and CDR2 FQGNSA. The CDR3 coding sequence is TGTGCCAGCAGCCAAAACAGGGTTGGCACAGATACGCAGTATTTT. The encoded protein is CASSQNRVGTDTQYF.

This clonotype was counted between two and nine times. V and J are TRBV7-8 and TRBJ1-4; D gene uncertain. V gave up 5 bases and J gave up 2 bases, with 12 bases separating them. The CDR3 spans 15 residues. Germline V lookup: CDR1 SGHVS, CDR2 FQNEAQ. CDR3 amino acids: CASSPVSRTNEKLFF. Written as DNA, the CDR3 is TGTGCCAGCAGCCCCGTCTCTCGCACTAATGAAAAACTGTTTTTT.

This clonotype occurred a few times. This sequence joins TRBV27 and TRBJ2-1, with a possible D match to TRBD2 (5 bases). The ends were cut back, 6 bases at V and 1 base at J, with 10 bases in the middle. Germline CDR1 reads MNHEY; CDR2 reads SMNVEV (reference sequence). CDR3 size: 14 residues. CDR3 sequence: CASRRGISYNEQFF. The CDR3 coding sequence is TGTGCCAGCAGGAGAGGGATATCCTACAATGAGCAGTTCTTC.

The CDR3 protein is CSALPNTEAFF. The CDR3 DNA follows: TGCAGTGCCCTTCCGAACACTGAAGCTTTCTTT. This rearrangement joins TRBV20-1 to TRBJ1-1; the D is unclear. The CDR3 spans 11 residues. With 6 bases removed from V and 1 base from J, the gap between germline ends came to 6 bases. Germline lookup yields CDR1 DFQATT and CDR2 SNEGSKA (reference sequence).

This clonotype showed up many times. The genes are TRBV12-3 or TRBV12-4 and TRBJ2-1; TRBD1 agrees at 9 bases. The CDR3 loop spans 13 amino acids. Trimming removed 11 bases from V and 3 bases from J; junction bases left unmatched: 5. This chain's CDR3 is CAVRDRDYNEQFF. DNA of the CDR3: TGTGCCGTCCGGGACAGGGACTACAATGAGCAGTTCTTC.

This clonotype showed up just a few times. The chain uses TRBV6-1 and TRBJ2-7, with 8 nucleotides matching TRBD1. This CDR3 has 15 residues. Germline CDR1 reads MNHNS; CDR2 reads SASEGT. The V and J ends lost 7 bases and 3 bases, in that order; junction bases with no gene match: 11. CDR3 DNA sequence: TGTGCCAGCAAAATGACAGGGGACAATTACTACGAGCAGTACTTC. Protein: CASKMTGDNYYEQYF.

This clonotype showed up just a few times. The chain is built from TRBV3-1 and TRBJ2-3; 16 bases agree with TRBD2. The V gene end was trimmed by 1 base and the J gene end by 2 bases; junction bases not matched to a gene: 6. Per germline, CDR1 LGHDT and CDR2 YNNKEL (reference sequence). CDR3 size: 19 residues. The CDR3 region is CASSQAGTSGGGSTDTQYF. The CDR3 bases are TGTGCCAGCAGCCAAGCCGGGACTAGCGGGGGGGGCTCCACAGATACGCAGTATTTT.

This chain links TRBV7-9 with TRBJ2-5; maybe TRBD2 (6 bases). The germline gives CDR1 SEHNR, CDR2 FQNEAQ (reference sequence). Trimming removed 1 base from V and 4 bases from J, with 19 bases in between. CDR3 length equals 17 residues. CDR3 DNA: TGTGCCAGCAGCTTAGGGGATGGGACTCCAATTGCAGAGACCCAGTACTTC. This gives the protein CASSLGDGTPIAETQYF. Based on the CDR3 plus reference TRBV7-9 and TRBJ2-5, the full variable domain is DTGVSQNPRHKITKRGQNVTFRCDPISEHNRLYWYRQTLGQGPEFLTYFQNEAQLEKSRLLSDRFSAERPKGSFSTLEIQRTEQGDSAMYLCASSLGDGTPIAETQYFGPGTRLLVL.

This clonotype was observed at least ten times. V is TRBV27 and J is TRBJ2-5; D unresolved. The V gene lost 2 bases and the J gene lost 4 bases, with 14 bases spanning the gap. The V gene's germline CDR1 is MNHEY and CDR2 SMNVEV (reference sequence). The CDR3 runs 15 residues. The CDR3 here is CASSLMGLSGETQYF. Here the CDR3 DNA reads TGTGCCAGCAGTTTAATGGGCCTCAGTGGAGAGACCCAGTACTTC.

This clonotype appeared many times. The rearrangement joins TRBV6-1 to TRBJ2-7; 14 bases fit TRBD2. Germline assignment: CDR1 MNHNS and CDR2 SASEGT. With 7 bases clipped from V and 3 bases from J, the junction kept 5 bases outside the gene matches. The CDR3 has 15 amino acids. The CDR3: CASKRTSGGNYEQYF. In nucleotides, the CDR3 is TGTGCCAGCAAACGGACTAGCGGGGGGAACTACGAGCAGTACTTC.

The CDR3 bases are TGCAGCGTTGATTTTTGGGGGTCGGAGACCCAGTACTTC. It yields the protein CSVDFWGSETQYF. The rearrangement uses TRBV29-1 and TRBJ2-5, with D tentatively TRBD1 or TRBD2 (5 bases each). The V gene lost 3 bases and the J gene lost 5 bases, with 13 bases spanning the gap. The CDR3 is made up of 13 amino acids. Germline V gives CDR1 SQVTM, CDR2 ANQGSEA.

This clonotype was counted ten times or more. The chain carries TRBV29-1 and TRBJ1-4; D is uncertain. CDR3 length: 12 residues. Germline V lookup: CDR1 SQVTM, CDR2 ANQGSEA. V lost 5 bases and J 4 bases, leaving 8 bases between the germline ends. The CDR3 spells CSVRADNEKLFF. Written as DNA, the CDR3 is TGCAGCGTTCGGGCAGATAATGAAAAACTGTTTTTT.

The chain links TRBV21-1 to TRBJ2-7; the table's D call of TRBD1 was not tested on the DNA. TRBV21-1 is listed as a pseudogene. The CDR3 length is 22 residues. The CDR3 nucleotides are TGTGCCAGCAGCAAAGAAGGGGTGCGGACAGGCTTCAGGAGCGGGAACTCCTACGAGCAGTACTTC. Translated: CASSKEGVRTGFRSGNSYEQYF.

This clonotype occurred many times. The gene calls are TRBV27 and TRBJ2-3; D is possibly TRBD2 (5 bases). Germline lookup yields CDR1 MNHEY and CDR2 SMNVEV (reference sequence). The length of the CDR3 is 14 residues. V gave up 6 bases and J gave up 6 bases, with 16 bases separating them. The chain's CDR3 is CASRVPGTWDTQYF. The CDR3 DNA reads as TGTGCCAGCAGGGTGCCGGGAACGTGGGATACGCAGTATTTT.

The DNA for the CDR3 is TGTGCCACCTGCCAAACAGGGTCGGTAGGAGAGACCCAGTACTTC. Protein product: CATCQTGSVGETQYF. This chain uses TRBV3-1 with TRBJ2-5, with D possibly being TRBD1 (6 bases). CDR3 length: 15 residues. Trimming shortened V by 10 bases and J by 4 bases, and 22 bases separated the two germline ends. Germline CDR1 and CDR2: LGHDT and YNNKEL (reference sequence).

This clonotype has ten or more counts. This CDR3 is CASSPDRRPGANVLTF. CDR3 in DNA: TGTGCCAGCTCTCCGGACAGAAGGCCTGGGGCCAACGTCCTGACTTTC. V gene TRBV18 combines with J gene TRBJ2-6; tentative D call: TRBD1 (6 bases). V lost 6 bases and J 2 bases, leaving 14 bases between the germline ends. The CDR3 spans 16 residues. Germline assignment: CDR1 KGHSH and CDR2 LQKENI.

This clonotype was detected only a few times. This sequence joins TRBV6-2 or TRBV6-3 and TRBJ1-6; TRBD1 aligns across 7 bases. The CDR3 spans 13 residues. The V segment lost 6 bases and the J segment 7 bases; nucleotides outside the gene matches: 3. The germline CDR1 and CDR2 sequences are MNHEY and SVGEGT. The CDR3 coding sequence is TGTGCCAGCAGAACAGGGGAAAATTCACCCCTCCACTTT. It codes for CASRTGENSPLHF.

In this sample, this clonotype turned up many times. The V and J genes are TRBV7-9 and TRBJ2-1; TRBD1 aligns across 7 bases. The CDR3 loop spans 16 amino acids. The germline gives CDR1 SEHNR, CDR2 FQNEAQ (reference sequence). V lost 0 bases and J lost 2; bases outside the gene matches: 4. CDR3 bases: TGTGCCAGCAGCTTAGCCCCAGGGGGAACCTACAATGAGCAGTTCTTC. It translates to CASSLAPGGTYNEQFF.

There are many counts of this clonotype. This sequence joins TRBV4-3 and TRBJ2-3; maybe TRBD2 (5 bases). Trimming removed 3 bases from V and 6 bases from J, with 28 bases in between. The CDR3 is made up of 19 amino acids. The germline V gene encodes CDR1 LGHNA and CDR2 YSLEER. DNA of the CDR3: TGCGCCAGCAGCCAGGGATCCAAATTAGGCGGGCCTTTGATTGATACGCAGTATTTT. The encoded protein is CASSQGSKLGGPLIDTQYF.

This clonotype was seen many times. The chain employs TRBV28 and TRBJ2-3, with 12 bases aligning to TRBD2. The V gene's germline CDR1 is MDHEN and CDR2 SYDVKM. This CDR3 comprises 15 residues. Unmatched junction bases numbered 8, after V lost 5 bases and J lost 8 bases. The DNA for the CDR3 is TGTGCCAGCAGTCGCACGACTAGCGGGAGTGGTACGCAGTATTTT. Translating it yields CASSRTTSGSGTQYF. The whole variable domain, filled in from reference TRBV28 and TRBJ2-3, reads DVKVTQSSRYLVKRTGEKVFLECVQDMDHENMFWYRQDPGLGLRLIYFSYDVKMKEKGDIPEGYSVSREKKERFSLILESASTNQTSMYLCASSRTTSGSGTQYFGPGTRLTVL.

This clonotype was observed a handful of times. The chain combines TRBV7-9 with TRBJ1-1; D call uncertain. Per germline, CDR1 SEHNR and CDR2 FQNEAQ (reference sequence). The CDR3 covers 14 residues. Trimming shortened V by 1 base and J by 5 bases, and 11 bases separated the two germline ends. The CDR3 is CASSLGRQHTEAFF. CDR3 bases: TGTGCCAGCAGCTTAGGGCGGCAGCATACTGAAGCTTTCTTT.

The chain couples TRBV7-6 to TRBJ2-5; no firm D call. The CDR3 is 15 amino acids. Germline assignment: CDR1 SGHVS and CDR2 FNYEAQ. Trimming removed 1 base from V and 2 bases from J, with 11 bases in between. The CDR3 reads CASSLGLGRQETQYF. In nucleotides, the CDR3 is TGTGCCAGCAGCTTAGGGCTAGGGCGGCAAGAGACCCAGTACTTC.

The chain links TRBV9 to TRBJ1-4; D unresolved. V dropped 0 bases and J dropped 5 bases, with 5 bases sitting between them. Germline loops: CDR1 SGDLS, CDR2 YYNGEE. The CDR3 is made up of 13 amino acids. This CDR3 is CASSVVPNEKLFF. CDR3 DNA sequence: TGTGCCAGCAGCGTAGTCCCAAATGAAAAACTGTTTTTT.